Presented here are 24 T cell receptor beta chains from one specimen sequenced in a study of cytomegalovirus exposure and HLA in healthy donors. Profiled with immunoSEQ multiplex PCR; TCRdb holds only in-frame clones, not every one. The sample holds 180,000 or so clones, approximately 86% seen once. Sequenced input: PBMCs. Receptors were obtained from a man aged 18 to 29 in good health and CMV-seropositive.

This clone was detected only a few times. The chain employs TRBV5-6 and TRBJ1-6; 9 bases match TRBD1. J gave up 10 bases and V 4 bases, and 6 bases lay outside the gene matches. The germline CDR1 and CDR2 sequences are SGHDT and YYEEEE. The CDR3 covers 14 residues. Here the CDR3 reads CASSLDRGSSPLHF. The DNA of the CDR3 is TGTGCCAGCAGCCTGGACAGGGGTAGCTCACCCCTCCACTTT.

The V call is TRBV5-1, the J call TRBJ2-7, with TRBD1 identical over 11 bases. Germline CDR1 and CDR2: SGHRS and YFSETQ. V lost 0 bases and J lost 5; bases outside the gene matches: 7. The CDR3 extends over 16 amino acids. CDR3 residues: CASSLGGTGGTDEQYF. CDR3 nucleotide sequence: TGCGCCAGCAGCTTGGGGGGGACAGGGGGAACCGACGAGCAGTACTTC.

The chain couples TRBV6-5 to TRBJ2-2; no firm D call. Germline CDR1 MNHEY, CDR2 SVGAGI. V dropped 4 bases and J dropped 2 bases, with 8 bases sitting between them. The CDR3 has 14 residues. CDR3: CASSSGFNTGELFF. The CDR3 DNA sequence: TGTGCCAGCAGTTCGGGTTTCAACACCGGGGAGCTGTTTTTT.

Only one count was recorded for this clone. V and J are TRBV9 and TRBJ2-7; a weak D match, TRBD2 (5 bases). Deletions cut 0 bases from V and 6 bases from J, with 10 bases between. This CDR3 has 13 residues. The germline V gene encodes CDR1 SGDLS and CDR2 YYNGEE. This chain's CDR3 is CASSVEPSREQYF. The DNA for the CDR3 is TGTGCCAGCAGCGTAGAACCTAGCCGCGAGCAGTACTTC.

The genes are TRBV6-1 and TRBJ1-5; 7 bases align to TRBD1. Germline CDR1 MNHNS, CDR2 SASEGT. After removal of 3 bases from V and 6 bases from J, the junction contained 14 bases not matched to a gene. The CDR3 length is 17 residues. This chain's CDR3 is CASSDPIDRAWGQPQHF. The DNA for the CDR3 is TGTGCCAGCAGTGACCCAATAGACAGGGCCTGGGGTCAGCCCCAGCATTTT.

A single count supports this clone. The V gene is TRBV5-4, the J gene TRBJ1-1, with 7 bases aligning to TRBD1. Trimming removed 8 bases from V and 6 bases from J; junction bases left unmatched: 10. Germline V gives CDR1 SGHNT, CDR2 YYREEE (reference sequence). The CDR3 has 13 amino acids. The CDR3 DNA is TGTGCCAGGTCCAGACAGGGCTCGGCTGAAGCTTTCTTT. As protein: CARSRQGSAEAFF.

V and J are TRBV29-1 and TRBJ2-1; a possible D gene is TRBD2 (5 bases). The CDR3 sequence is 12 residues long. CDR1 is SQVTM and CDR2 is ANQGSEA in the germline V gene. V was cut by 3 bases and J by 7 bases, with 10 bases left in between. CDR3 in amino acids: CSVDWSGNEQFF. The DNA of the CDR3 is TGCAGCGTTGATTGGTCGGGGAATGAGCAGTTCTTC.

CDR3 in DNA: TGTGCCATCAGTGAGGGTCAGTTCTTAAACGAGCAGTACTTC. The encoded protein is CAISEGQFLNEQYF. The chain couples TRBV10-3 to TRBJ2-7; D unclear. Germline V gene data show CDR1 as ENHRY and CDR2 as SYGVKD. Trimming took 2 bases from V and 5 from J, leaving 13 bases between them. The CDR3 has 14 residues.

The J gene is TRBJ2-4, the V gene TRBV7-2, with D tentatively TRBD2 (5 bases). V lost 5 bases and J lost 1, with 21 bases in between. This CDR3 is 18 amino acids long. Germline values: CDR1 SGHTA, CDR2 FQGNSA. CDR3 in DNA: TGTGCCAGCAGCCCCGGACTCTTTGTCCTATCGGCCAAAAACATTCAGTACTTC. Translated, it gives CASSPGLFVLSAKNIQYF.

The rearrangement joins TRBV5-1 to TRBJ2-3; 8 positions match TRBD2. Trimming at V came to 6 bases and at J to 0 bases, leaving 9 bases not matched to a gene. The CDR3 length is 16 residues. Per the germline V gene, CDR1 is SGHRS and CDR2 is YFSETQ. Here the CDR3 reads CASTSGGLSSTDTQYF. CDR3 sequence (DNA): TGCGCCAGCACATCGGGGGGGCTCTCTAGCACAGATACGCAGTATTTT. Combining the CDR3 with reference TRBV5-1 and TRBJ2-3 gives the whole variable domain KAGVTQTPRYLIKTRGQQVTLSCSPISGHRSVSWYQQTPGQGLQFLFEYFSETQRNKGNFPGRFSGRQFSNSRSEMNVSTLELGDSALYLCASTSGGLSSTDTQYFGPGTRLTVL.

This chain uses TRBV6-5 with TRBJ2-1; TRBD2 agrees at 11 bases. The CDR3 consists of 15 residues. Germline-derived CDR1 and CDR2 are MNHEY and SVGAGI. After removal of 2 bases from V and 5 bases from J, the junction contained 2 bases not matched to a gene. CDR3 nucleotide sequence: TGTGCCAGCAGTTACGGGACTAGCGGAAACAATGAGCAGTTCTTC. Protein sequence: CASSYGTSGNNEQFF.

A few counts support this clone. The chain is built from TRBV6-4 and TRBJ2-2; 8 bases align to TRBD2. The V segment lost 0 bases and the J segment 5 bases; nucleotides outside the gene matches: 5. Per the germline V gene, CDR1 is MRHNA and CDR2 is SNTAGT. The CDR3 totals 16 residues. The CDR3 DNA is TGTGCCAGCAGTGACTCGACGGGGGGGAGAACCGGGGAGCTGTTTTTT. This translates into CASSDSTGGRTGELFF.

This chain uses TRBV7-8 with TRBJ2-5, with D tentatively TRBD2 (6 bases). Germline-derived CDR1 and CDR2 are SGHVS and FQNEAQ. The V end lost 7 bases, the J end lost 5 bases, and 20 bases lay between the germline ends. CDR3 length: 15 residues. CDR3 DNA: TGTGCCAGCATCCCCGGAGGGAACAGCGGGGAGACCCAGTACTTC. Its protein is CASIPGGNSGETQYF.

The chain has TRBV9 and TRBJ2-7; D is undetermined. The CDR3 runs to 15 residues. CDR1 is SGDLS and CDR2 is YYNGEE in the germline V gene. The germline V and J ends were trimmed by 0 bases and 0 bases, with 10 bases remaining between them. The CDR3 sequence: CASSVDPRSSYEQYF. The CDR3 DNA is TGTGCCAGCAGCGTAGATCCGAGGAGCTCCTACGAGCAGTACTTC.

This chain connects TRBV5-8 to TRBJ2-3; 9 bases map to TRBD2. Per the germline V gene, CDR1 is SGHTS and CDR2 is YDEGEE. The CDR3 covers 17 residues. V shed 0 bases, J shed 0 bases, and the junction held 5 bases outside the gene matches. CDR3 region: CASSLAATSGSTDTQYF. CDR3 nucleotides: TGTGCCAGCAGCTTGGCCGCGACTAGCGGTAGCACAGATACGCAGTATTTT.

The chain is built from TRBV12-5 and TRBJ1-5; 8 bases match TRBD1. The germline CDR1 and CDR2 sequences are LGHNT and FRNRAP. The V segment lost 1 base and the J segment 7 bases; nucleotides outside the gene matches: 9. There are 16 residues in the CDR3. CDR3 DNA sequence: TGTGCTAGTGGTTTGGACAGTGACAGGGGACACCAGCCCCAGCATTTT. Translation gives CASGLDSDRGHQPQHF.

The CDR3 reads CASSWGPGQGTDTQYF. CDR3 in DNA: TGTGCCAGCAGCTGGGGACCGGGACAGGGCACAGATACGCAGTATTTT. The chain joins TRBV7-2 to TRBJ2-3; 8 positions match TRBD1. CDR3 length: 16 amino acids. From germline, CDR1 is SGHTA and CDR2 FQGNSA. The junction had 7 bases not matched to a gene; V was cut back by 4 bases and J by 1 base.

The CDR3 loop is CASSSSFLAGVHNEQFF. CDR3 bases: TGTGCCAGCAGCTCTTCCTTCCTAGCGGGAGTTCATAATGAGCAGTTCTTC. This chain connects TRBV5-6 to TRBJ2-1; 10 bases align to TRBD2. The V segment lost 3 bases and the J segment 7 bases; nucleotides outside the gene matches: 13. Germline V gene sequence: CDR1 SGHDT, CDR2 YYEEEE. This CDR3 contains 17 residues.

This clone came up a few times. The chain recombines TRBV11-3 with TRBJ1-3; D is perhaps TRBD1 (6 bases). Germline V gene lookup returns CDR1 SGHNT and CDR2 YENEEA. Trimming stripped 5 bases from V and 1 base from J, with 9 bases between. CDR3 length equals 14 residues. CDR3: CASSMGHSGNTIYF. CDR3 DNA sequence: TGTGCCAGCAGCATGGGACATTCTGGAAACACCATATATTTT.

The chain uses TRBV2 and TRBJ2-1, with D possibly being TRBD2 (5 bases). CDR3 length: 13 residues. V gave up 4 bases and J gave up 8 bases, with 12 bases separating them. Germline CDR1 and CDR2: SNHLY and FYNNEI. This CDR3 reads CASSALVKDEQFF. The CDR3 DNA follows: TGTGCCAGCAGTGCACTAGTTAAGGATGAGCAGTTCTTC.

The chain links TRBV9 to TRBJ2-2, with TRBD2 identical over 7 bases. This CDR3 has 17 residues. The V gene's germline CDR1 is SGDLS and CDR2 YYNGEE. Losses at the gene ends were 0 bases for V and 0 bases for J; bases not matched to a gene: 5. DNA of the CDR3: TGTGCCAGCAGCGTAGACGGCGGGGGAGCGAACACCGGGGAGCTGTTTTTT. This sequence encodes CASSVDGGGANTGELFF.

The count of this clone is one. V usage is TRBV9 and J usage is TRBJ2-5, with D tentatively TRBD1 (7 bases). The CDR3 is 17 amino acids. The ends were cut back, 3 bases at V and 5 bases at J, with 23 bases in the middle. Germline V gene data show CDR1 as SGDLS and CDR2 as YYNGEE. The CDR3 loop reads CASSAMYTGVEGETQYF. The CDR3 bases are TGTGCCAGCAGCGCGATGTATACAGGGGTGGAGGGGGAGACCCAGTACTTC.

This clone was observed once. The rearrangement joins TRBV4-3 to TRBJ2-1, with D possibly TRBD1 on 6 matching bases. Trimming stripped 4 bases from V and 7 bases from J, with 17 bases between. The CDR3 has 15 amino acids. Germline CDR1 LGHNA, CDR2 YSLEER. CDR3 sequence reads: CASSRLLDSLNEQFF. The CDR3 coding sequence is TGCGCCAGCAGCCGCCTACTGGACAGTTTAAATGAGCAGTTCTTC.

This clone was counted only a few times. The chain has TRBV6-1 and TRBJ2-7; the D is unclear. With 10 bases removed from V and 0 bases from J, the gap between germline ends came to 19 bases. CDR1 and CDR2 from the germline V gene are MNHNS and SASEGT. The CDR3 sequence is 15 residues long. This CDR3 reads CATPRYSTSSYEQYF. For the CDR3, the DNA is TGTGCCACCCCCCGTTACTCAACGAGCTCCTACGAGCAGTACTTC.